The 10 T cell receptor beta chains reported below all come from one sample, sequenced in a study of beta chain features in type 1 diabetes. Overall study results and limits: Type 1 diabetes patients showed a moderate but significant shortening of TCRB CDR3s in all four CD4+ subsets.

Their cognate antigens are unknown. Sequencing targeted expressed TCRB transcripts, as all isolated RNA had been reverse transcribed. The data were produced by immunoSEQ multiplex PCR, yet TCRdb's version contains in-frame clones alone and is incomplete. The sample has around 250,000 clones, approximately 15% seen once; the top ten hold 0.015% to 0.02%. The sequenced material came from naive CD4+ T cells from blood. Receptors were obtained from a man aged 25 to 40 with type 1 diabetes.

The V gene is TRBV11-2, the J gene TRBJ2-1; TRBD1 aligns across 8 bases. Germline assignment: CDR1 SGHAT and CDR2 FQNNGV. The CDR3 contains 15 residues. With V trimmed by 5 bases and J by 4 bases, 7 bases remained unmatched. CDR3 nucleotides: TGTGCCAGCAGCCTGACAGGGGCGGCGTACAATGAGCAGTTCTTC. It encodes CASSLTGAAYNEQFF.

This clone showed up just a few times. The chain links TRBV27 to TRBJ1-1; D is undetermined. The CDR3 loop spans 13 amino acids. CDR1 and CDR2 (germline): MNHEY, SMNVEV (reference sequence). Trimming took off 3 bases at V and 0 bases at J, with 5 bases between the two ends. CDR3: CASSFLMNTEAFF. In DNA form, the CDR3 reads TGTGCCAGCAGTTTCCTTATGAACACTGAAGCTTTCTTT.

This clone occurred a few times. The chain recombines TRBV29-1 with TRBJ1-3; D might be TRBD1 (5 bases). V lost 4 bases to trimming and J lost 1 base, with 11 bases between them. The CDR3 has 14 residues. Germline CDR1 reads SQVTM; CDR2 reads ANQGSEA. CDR3 loop: CSVAQGRSGNTIYF. DNA for the CDR3: TGCAGCGTTGCCCAGGGCCGATCTGGAAACACCATATATTTT.

This clone was detected a few times. The chain carries TRBV29-1 and TRBJ1-2, with 7 nucleotides matching TRBD1. The germline gives CDR1 SQVTM, CDR2 ANQGSEA. The CDR3 runs 15 residues. The V and J ends lost 3 bases and 2 bases, in that order; junction bases with no gene match: 9. The CDR3: CSVDRWDRPNYGYTF. DNA of the CDR3: TGCAGCGTTGACCGGTGGGACAGACCAAACTATGGCTACACCTTC.

The chain joins TRBV6-6 to TRBJ1-1; 7 bases are a match to TRBD1. This CDR3 spans 14 amino acids. V shed 11 bases and J 0 bases; nucleotides not matched to a gene: 9. CDR1 and CDR2 (germline): MNHNY, SVGAGI (reference sequence). The CDR3 bases are TGTGCCGGCCGGGACAGTGCTATGAACACTGAAGCTTTCTTT. Its translation is CAGRDSAMNTEAFF.

The rearrangement links TRBV11-3 to TRBJ2-3, with TRBD1 matching over 7 bases. From germline, CDR1 is SGHNT and CDR2 YENEEA. CDR3 length: 16 amino acids. V lost 5 bases, J lost 0 bases, and 8 bases stayed unmatched. The CDR3 loop reads CASSATGHPSTDTQYF. The CDR3 DNA reads as TGTGCCAGCAGCGCGACAGGGCACCCTAGCACAGATACGCAGTATTTT.

The CDR3: CASSFGGGHEQYF. CDR3 DNA sequence: TGTGCCAGCAGTTTTGGGGGAGGTCACGAGCAGTACTTC. The chain is built from TRBV28 and TRBJ2-7, with a tentative D call TRBD2 (6 bases). The CDR3 spans 13 residues. The germline gives CDR1 MDHEN, CDR2 SYDVKM. Deletions cut 3 bases from V and 5 bases from J, with 11 bases between. The entire variable domain, with the rest obtained from reference TRBV28 and TRBJ2-7, is as follows: DVKVTQSSRYLVKRTGEKVFLECVQDMDHENMFWYRQDPGLGLRLIYFSYDVKMKEKGDIPEGYSVSREKKERFSLILESASTNQTSMYLCASSFGGGHEQYFGPGTRLTVT.

This clone was observed a handful of times. The rearrangement joins TRBV5-5 to TRBJ2-5, with 8 bases aligning to TRBD1. With 4 bases clipped from V and 2 bases from J, the junction kept 7 bases outside the gene matches. From germline, CDR1 is SGHKS and CDR2 YYEKEE (reference sequence). The CDR3 has 15 residues. The CDR3: CASSPDGQGQETQYF. The CDR3 DNA sequence: TGTGCCAGCAGCCCTGACGGACAGGGTCAAGAGACCCAGTACTTC.

This clone came up a few times. The chain links TRBV9 to TRBJ2-7, with a tentative D call TRBD2 (6 bases). The CDR3 runs 13 residues. In germline, CDR1 is SGDLS, CDR2 YYNGEE. V was trimmed by 0 bases and J by 2 bases, leaving 6 bases between them. This CDR3 is CASSVAGAYEQYF. DNA for the CDR3: TGTGCCAGCAGCGTAGCGGGAGCCTACGAGCAGTACTTC.

This clone was seen only a few times. V and J are TRBV4-3 and TRBJ1-4; tentatively, D is TRBD1 (6 bases). Trimming took off 3 bases at V and 8 bases at J, with 13 bases between the two ends. Germline V CDR1 and CDR2: LGHNA, YSLEER. The CDR3 consists of 14 residues. The CDR3 protein is CASSQETGFEKLFF. In DNA form, the CDR3 reads TGCGCCAGCAGCCAGGAAACAGGGTTCGAAAAACTGTTTTTT.